A selection of T cell receptor beta chains follows, all from one sample in a study of vaccination and CD4 T cells after COVID-19. TCRdb analysed the PCR reads with MiXCR anew, one entry per CDR3 protein. The sample consists of around 23,000 distinct CDR3 sequences, roughly 43% of them appearing once. What these receptors recognize is not known. Specimen: CD4+ T cells from blood, cultured in vitro, collected about 7 months after SARS-CoV-2 vaccination. These receptors were collected from a human donor who had recovered from COVID-19. The CDR3 runs from the conserved cysteine through the conserved F or W. Fields, in order: D gene, J gene, V gene, CDR3 protein. The D gene is left open where the match is weak.

D: NA
J: TRBJ2-7
V: TRBV6-1
CDR3: CASSPTGLIFYEQYF

D: NA
J: TRBJ2-1
V: TRBV20-1
CDR3: CSAIKDGSYNEQFF

D: NA
J: TRBJ2-7
V: TRBV20-1
CDR3: CSARDRRFNRIGEQYF

D: TRBD2
J: TRBJ2-2
V: TRBV7-3
CDR3: CASSLGLAGTGELFF

D: NA
J: TRBJ1-1
V: TRBV28
CDR3: CASSLPDTEAFF

D: NA
J: TRBJ1-1
V: TRBV6-1
CDR3: CASSYGRLTMNTEAFF

D: NA
J: TRBJ2-3
V: TRBV7-2
CDR3: CASSPPLGTDTQYF

D: TRBD2
J: TRBJ2-1
V: TRBV20-1
CDR3: CSARPPSGSGRGNEQFF

D: TRBD2
J: TRBJ2-5
V: TRBV18
CDR3: CASSVAGLQETQYF

D: TRBD2
J: TRBJ2-5
V: TRBV20-1
CDR3: CSARDTGLAEETQYF

D: TRBD2
J: TRBJ2-2
V: TRBV7-3
CDR3: CASSLTSGSGTGELFF

D: NA
J: TRBJ1-1
V: TRBV21-1
CDR3: CASSRARSRTTGTEAFF

D: TRBD1
J: TRBJ1-5
V: TRBV19
CDR3: CASSLGDRFNQPQHF

D: TRBD1
J: TRBJ2-6
V: TRBV15
CDR3: CATSRDYLGQGNFGANVLTF

D: TRBD2
J: TRBJ2-1
V: TRBV28
CDR3: CASFSFGGSSYNEQFF

D: NA
J: TRBJ2-5
V: TRBV7-2
CDR3: CASSQESGYGETQYF

D: NA
J: TRBJ1-5
V: TRBV2
CDR3: CASSRMTRNQPQHF

D: TRBD1
J: TRBJ1-1
V: TRBV15
CDR3: CATSRTGAEAFF

D: NA
J: TRBJ2-5
V: TRBV7-2
CDR3: CASSSRQRETQYF

D: TRBD2
J: TRBJ2-1
V: TRBV20-1
CDR3: CSAKGLAGGIDNEQFF

D: TRBD1
J: TRBJ2-3
V: TRBV6-1
CDR3: CASPQDRGDTQYF

D: TRBD2
J: TRBJ2-1
V: TRBV24-1
CDR3: CATSDPRLAASYNEQFF

D: NA
J: TRBJ2-3
V: TRBV20-1
CDR3: CSARLGGASTDTQYF

D: TRBD2
J: TRBJ2-3
V: TRBV20-1
CDR3: CSARDIVVAGAIDTQYF

D: TRBD1
J: TRBJ2-7
V: TRBV2
CDR3: CASSEETGGAYEQYF

D: NA
J: TRBJ2-7
V: TRBV6-1
CDR3: CASSPGLVRGLAQYF

D: NA
J: TRBJ2-1
V: TRBV10-3
CDR3: CAISPRKDNEQFF

D: TRBD1
J: TRBJ2-7
V: TRBV28
CDR3: CASRETGASYEQYF

D: NA
J: TRBJ2-3
V: TRBV6-5
CDR3: CASSYNTPSTDTQYF

D: NA
J: TRBJ2-3
V: TRBV20-1
CDR3: CSADSSITDTQYF

D: TRBD1
J: TRBJ2-3
V: TRBV24-1
CDR3: CATSDFGTGTDTQYF

D: TRBD1
J: TRBJ1-1
V: TRBV20-1
CDR3: CSARTDRGFLDTEAFF

D: TRBD2
J: TRBJ2-5
V: TRBV20-1
CDR3: CSATGLAGGRGETQYF

D: TRBD2
J: TRBJ2-1
V: TRBV20-1
CDR3: CSASREVTEQFF

D: TRBD1
J: TRBJ2-2
V: TRBV4-3
CDR3: CASRGQLRTGELFF

D: TRBD2
J: TRBJ2-1
V: TRBV6-4
CDR3: CASSDEAGRGPNEQFF

D: TRBD1
J: TRBJ1-3
V: TRBV28
CDR3: CASSRPGQGHSGNTIYF

D: NA
J: TRBJ1-1
V: TRBV20-1
CDR3: CSAQVGGRTEAFF

D: TRBD1
J: TRBJ2-5
V: TRBV25-1
CDR3: CASSPRAGTGSKETQYF

D: NA
J: TRBJ2-6
V: TRBV6-1
CDR3: CASSEFRLAGANVLTF

D: NA
J: TRBJ1-5
V: TRBV2
CDR3: CASSGYQNQPQHF

D: TRBD2
J: TRBJ2-7
V: TRBV7-8
CDR3: CASSSGTSGTTEQYF

D: TRBD2
J: TRBJ2-1
V: TRBV20-1
CDR3: CSAWEASGRIEQFF

D: TRBD1
J: TRBJ1-1
V: TRBV6-1
CDR3: CASRGTGLAEAFF

D: TRBD2
J: TRBJ2-5
V: TRBV7-3
CDR3: CASSRGGQETQYF

D: NA
J: TRBJ1-1
V: TRBV7-8
CDR3: CASSLAGQSNTEAFF

D: TRBD1
J: TRBJ1-5
V: TRBV20-1
CDR3: CSAPGQGHQPQHF

D: NA
J: TRBJ1-1
V: TRBV7-9
CDR3: CASSFRTEAFF

D: NA
J: TRBJ1-3
V: TRBV6-4
CDR3: CASSEPGTGNTIYF

D: NA
J: TRBJ2-3
V: TRBV6-5
CDR3: CASSYSVERGTDTQYF

D: NA
J: TRBJ1-6
V: TRBV28
CDR3: CASSLDSSYNSPLHF

D: NA
J: TRBJ2-7
V: TRBV7-8
CDR3: CASSPTPLLEQYF

D: NA
J: TRBJ2-7
V: TRBV2
CDR3: CASSEAHSGVEQYF

D: TRBD1
J: TRBJ2-5
V: TRBV29-1
CDR3: CSVSSVTGGQETQYF